A single T cell receptor beta chain is shown here with its context. Its antigen is unknown. The CDR3 totals 14 residues. Trimming removed 7 bases from V and 6 bases from J; junction bases left unmatched: 12. The V gene's germline CDR1 is LNHDA and CDR2 SQIVND (reference sequence). The data derive from a study of radiation and T cells in renal cell carcinoma. Overall study: Nephrectomy followed 15 Gy stereotactic body radiation by 4 weeks. Study results and limitations: Baseline intratumoral clonotype presence is unknown without pretreatment biopsies.

Sequencing was performed with immunoSEQ multiplex PCR; in TCRdb, only in-frame clones are kept and a portion is missing. This table has 130,000 or so clones, less than 90% appearing once. Time point here: baseline pretreatment blood. Treatment defined: 15 Gy SBRT to primary tumor, nephrectomy 4 weeks later. Radiation-treated patients gave blood at baseline, week 2 and week 4. The sequence was collected from a woman between 50 and 59 years old with renal cell carcinoma. This specimen was blood, taken from a patient whose treatment included radiotherapy and nephrectomy. The J gene is TRBJ2-7, the V gene TRBV19, with TRBD1 identical over 7 bases. In DNA form, the CDR3 reads TGTGCCAGTAAACCTCATTCGACAGGGACCGAGCAGTACTTC. Translated: CASKPHSTGTEQYF.